The source of this T cell receptor (beta chain) is a study of shared clonotypes between healthy human individuals (dated by TCRdb to about 2020). For the wider study: The cohort comprised a couple of women and a few men aged 18 to 49 years. Libraries were prepared and TCR repertoires were sequenced by different laboratories using diverse techniques, in order to increase sequencing depth and limit assay-specific biases. Per donor, three plates each were used for CD4 naive and CD4 memory, two for CD8 naive, and one for CD8 memory. Each donor's leukapheresis produced roughly between about 0.9 and 9.5 billion PBMCs. To estimate repertoire size and how much clonotype sharing occurs between individuals, the study deeply sequenced the blood TCR repertoires of 4 to 6 healthy adults. The investigation overall reported the following: Estimated clonotype richness was generally larger for naive than for memory subsets. Sharing across a handful of donors was observed for about 5% of naive CD4, 3% to 4% of naive CD8, about 2.3% of memory CD4, and around 0.42% of memory CD8 clonotypes. Because the study included a small number of donors, the genetic and exposure-history diversity represented was limited. Even with the large sequencing depth, rarefaction of the sorted-subset datasets indicated that sequencing was incomplete. Sampling was restricted to blood, and TCR repertoires in tissue are likely to differ from TCR repertoires in blood. Pairwise subsampling led to the expectation that sequencing depth would affect the degree of clonotype sharing among donors. Higher generation probabilities were observed for clonotypes shared by all four sorted-subset donors than for non-shared clonotypes.

CD8 naive samples were obtained by positive selection for CCR7 among CD45RO-negative cells, yielding a CD45RA+CCR7+ population from which TemRA cells were excluded. Healthy HIV-negative adults with no recently reported acute infections or vaccinations were included as donors. All donors were Caucasian adults living in Nashville, Tennessee, USA. After blood collection by leukapheresis, PBMCs were isolated using Ficoll-Histopaque density gradient centrifugation and then cryopreserved in the vapor phase of liquid nitrogen. Analytical flow cytometry was used to check the purity and quantity of every magnetically sorted T cell population. Genomic DNA was isolated from each sorted fraction and quantified by UV absorbance on a Nanodrop 2000c. Counted from cysteine to phenylalanine, this CDR3 has 13 amino acids. Only CDR3 DNA remains: 39 bases, in frame from the first base. The V end loses 3 bases and the J end loses 9 bases, and a stretch of 12 bases separates them. CDR1 is given as WSHSY and CDR2 as SAAADI, both from the germline V gene.

Comments on this clone: Its antigen remains undetermined. No qualities accompany the bases; no much larger clone lies one base away.

TCR CDR3 regions were amplified from genomic DNA by multiplex PCR using the deep immunoSEQ assay. Genomic DNA extracted from each cell subset was distributed evenly over all wells of several immunoSEQ 96-well plates, and each plate served as one replicate. Each replicate PCR for sorted subsets received about 0.2 ug genomic DNA, equal to about 29,000 T cell genomes. Purified libraries were measured with a Qubit 3.0 fluorometer, size-checked on a Bioanalyzer 2100, and measured again with the KAPA Library Quantification kit. A separate single-read 150-cycle Illumina NextSeq 550 flow cell was used to sequence each immunoSEQ 96-well plate. Concerning the study's data processing: Because the immunoSEQ output included only junctional sequences and no quality scores, the filtering could not be the same as the filtering used for full-length reads. To assign V/J genes and CDR3, sequences were annotated using PyIR, a Python wrapper for IgBLAST v1.9, with IMGT germline references. Reads with weak V/J assignments (E-value above 1e-6), missing CDR3, stop codons, out-of-frame junctions, or ambiguous translated residues were removed. V3J clonotypes were defined by identical inferred V gene, J gene, and CDR3 amino acid sequence. Percentage overlap between repertoires was calculated by dividing the number of shared unique clonotypes by the size of the smaller repertoire. Richness of each repertoire was evaluated using RTK rarefaction, the Chao1 estimator, and Recon v2.1 estimates of unobserved clonotypes. Generation probabilities were computed with OLGA for all TCRbeta clonotypes obtained by the gDNA method from a handful of donors. What TCRdb holds here is the immuneACCESS table cut down to in-frame rearrangements. Part of the clones is not present; checked against another copy, under half of the missing clones reflect an unresolved V gene, and the others are unexplained. That table supplies the V and J calls and clone size; D and trimming were determined from the DNA. Across this sample there are 630,000 or so clones, with more than 95% seen only once. More than 0.3% of the sample goes to the ten largest clones.

The sequence was obtained from a man younger than 40 in good health. The sequencing sample was made of naive CD8+ T cells sorted from blood. The cell subset or site label, as the study defines it: CD45RA+CCR7+. The chain uses TRBV10-2 and TRBJ1-5; the D gene cannot be named for sure. The nucleotides read TGCGCCAGCAGTGACGGGATCCCAGGGCCCCAGCATTTT. It encodes CASSDGIPGPQHF.